The next 30 T cell receptor beta chains were all read from a single sample in a study of control samples from healthy donors and cancer patients (dated by TCRdb to about 2020). Receptor amplification or capture employed the immunoSEQ multiplex PCR assay. The table comes from immuneACCESS by way of TCRdb, which keeps in-frame sequences with V and J called. Part of the clones is missing from these tables; in studies checked, under half for an unresolved V gene and the rest for unknown reasons. The sample table shows about 110,000 clones, and around 89% are seen once. In total, the top ten clones hold 15% to 20% of the sample. Input material: blood. The receptors were gathered from a woman between 50 and 59 years old in good health.

This clone occurred once. This chain connects TRBV11-2 to TRBJ2-7, with D hard to call. V lost 5 bases and J lost 2, with 16 bases in between. This CDR3 is built from 15 residues. Per germline, CDR1 SGHAT and CDR2 FQNNGV. DNA for the CDR3: TGTGCCAGCAGCACCCTCTGGGAACCTACCTACGAGCAGTACGTC. This sequence encodes CASSTLWEPTYEQYV.

The chain combines TRBV6-5 with TRBJ2-6; weak D call: TRBD1 (6 bases). Germline CDR1 is MNHEY and CDR2 is SVGAGI. The CDR3 covers 14 residues. The germline V and J ends were trimmed by 7 bases and 8 bases, with 15 bases remaining between them. CDR3 in amino acids: CASIRVQGTNVLTF. CDR3 DNA sequence: TGTGCCAGCATTAGGGTCCAGGGGACCAACGTCCTGACTTTC.

The chain links TRBV4-1 to TRBJ1-5; no reliable D call. Trimming stripped 5 bases from V and 4 bases from J, with 15 bases between. This CDR3 has 15 amino acids. In germline, CDR1 is MGHRA, CDR2 YSYEKL. For the CDR3, the DNA is TGCGCCAGCAGCGTTGTAGAGCTTACTAATCAGCCCCAGCATTTT. This codes for CASSVVELTNQPQHF.

The chain has TRBV5-6 and TRBJ2-5; no clear D. This CDR3 region has 15 residues. V was shortened by 3 bases and J by 1 base, with 13 bases between the two germline ends. The germline gives CDR1 SGHDT, CDR2 YYEEEE. CDR3: CASSYDSYPQETQYF. The CDR3 nucleotides are TGTGCCAGCAGCTACGATTCGTATCCCCAAGAGACCCAGTACTTC.

The CDR3 DNA reads TGTGCCAGCAGTGTAGCGGGAGGGCCGCGAGATACGCAGTATTTT. This gives the protein CASSVAGGPRDTQYF. The chain combines TRBV25-1 with TRBJ2-3, with 11 bases aligning to TRBD2. The J segment lost 5 bases and the V segment lost 4 bases, leaving 5 bases of the junction unmatched. The CDR3 has 15 residues. The germline V gene encodes CDR1 MGHDK and CDR2 SYGVNS.

The rearrangement uses TRBV2 and TRBJ1-1; TRBD1 is a possible D gene (5 bases). Germline CDR1 and CDR2: SNHLY and FYNNEI. The CDR3 spans 13 residues. The V end was cut by 7 bases, the J end by 6 bases, with 15 bases between. For the CDR3, the DNA is TGTGCCAGCACGAGAGGGGAAGGCTCTGAAGCTTTCTTT. It encodes CASTRGEGSEAFF. Drawing the rest from reference TRBV2 and TRBJ1-1, the complete variable domain is EPEVTQTPSHQVTQMGQEVILRCVPISNHLYFYWYRQILGQKVEFLVSFYNNEISEKSEIFDDQFSVERPDGSNFTLKIRSTKLEDSAMYFCASTRGEGSEAFFGQGTRLTVV.

This chain links TRBV18 with TRBJ2-3; possible D gene TRBD1, 6 bases. Trimming took 6 bases from V and 2 from J, leaving 12 bases between them. The CDR3 runs 14 residues. The germline V gene has CDR1 KGHSH and CDR2 LQKENI. The CDR3 sequence is CASSPGQHTDTQYF. CDR3 bases: TGTGCCAGCTCGCCGGGACAACACACAGATACGCAGTATTTT. Together with reference TRBV18 and TRBJ2-3, the CDR3 gives the full variable domain: NAGVMQNPRHLVRRRGQEARLRCSPMKGHSHVYWYRQLPEEGLKFMVYLQKENIIDESGMPKERFSAEFPKEGPSILRIQQVVRGDSAAYFCASSPGQHTDTQYFGPGTRLTVL.

The chain joins TRBV13 to TRBJ1-5; a weak D match, TRBD1 (5 bases). The CDR3 has 14 amino acids. Trimming cost V 0 bases and J 3 bases, with 6 bases left between them. Germline V gene lookup returns CDR1 PRHDT and CDR2 FYEKMQ (reference sequence). CDR3 DNA: TGTGCCAGCAGCTTAGGGGACAACAATCAGCCCCAGCATTTT. Translation: CASSLGDNNQPQHF.

The chain carries TRBV30 and TRBJ1-2; D remains ambiguous. The CDR3 totals 15 residues. Per the germline V gene, CDR1 is GTSNPN and CDR2 is SVGIG (reference sequence). Trimming shortened V by 1 base and J by 0 bases, and 12 bases separated the two germline ends. The CDR3 sequence: CAWSEVIRPNYGYTF. In DNA form, the CDR3 reads TGTGCCTGGAGTGAGGTGATCCGCCCTAACTATGGCTACACCTTC.

V usage is TRBV27 and J usage is TRBJ1-5, with 9 bases fitting TRBD1. Germline V CDR1 and CDR2: MNHEY, SMNVEV (reference sequence). J lost 2 bases, V lost 2 bases, and 7 bases had no gene match. The CDR3 totals 17 residues. For the CDR3, the DNA is TGTGCCAGCAGTTTAAGTGGGACAGGGTTTGGCAATCAGCCCCAGCATTTT. This codes for CASSLSGTGFGNQPQHF.

This chain links TRBV19 with TRBJ2-1, with 13 bases aligning to TRBD2. J was trimmed by 2 bases and V by 4 bases; bases with no gene match: 8. This CDR3 has 18 amino acids. Germline CDR1 and CDR2: LNHDA and SQIVND (reference sequence). The chain's CDR3 is CASSNTSGGAQPYNEQFF. The CDR3 region has the DNA TGTGCCAGTAGTAATACTAGCGGGGGGGCTCAACCCTACAATGAGCAGTTCTTC.

This clone has just one count. The chain is built from TRBV5-4 and TRBJ1-1; weak D call: TRBD1 (6 bases). Trimming left V 2 bases short and J 3 bases short, with 11 bases between. Looked up from germline, CDR1 is SGHNT and CDR2 is YYREEE (reference sequence). The CDR3 consists of 14 residues. The CDR3 loop reads CASSFSGADTEAFF. CDR3 nucleotides: TGTGCCAGCAGCTTCTCGGGGGCTGACACTGAAGCTTTCTTT. Full variable domain (missing parts from reference TRBV5-4 and TRBJ1-1): ETGVTQSPTHLIKTRGQQVTLRCSSQSGHNTVSWYQQALGQGPQFIFQYYREEENGRGNFPPRFSGLQFPNYSSELNVNALELDDSALYLCASSFSGADTEAFFGQGTRLTVV.

The V and J genes are TRBV27 and TRBJ1-2; D is possibly TRBD1 (5 bases). The germline gives CDR1 MNHEY, CDR2 SMNVEV (reference sequence). Trimming removed 4 bases at V and 1 base at J, with 16 bases between. The CDR3 has 16 amino acids. CDR3 residues: CASSSRGPLINYGYTF. The CDR3 DNA follows: TGTGCCAGCAGTTCCCGGGGACCCCTAATTAACTATGGCTACACCTTC.

The V gene is TRBV11-3, the J gene TRBJ2-2; 10 bases are shared with TRBD2. This CDR3 spans 16 amino acids. The V gene end was trimmed by 5 bases and the J gene end by 7 bases; junction bases not matched to a gene: 10. Germline V CDR1 and CDR2: SGHNT, YENEEA. The CDR3 loop is CASSVGLAREGGELFF. The CDR3 nucleotides are TGTGCCAGCAGCGTGGGACTAGCGCGGGAGGGCGGGGAGCTGTTTTTT.

This clone was seen a handful of times. This rearrangement joins TRBV9 to TRBJ2-1; 7 positions match TRBD2. V gave up 3 bases and J gave up 8 bases; unmatched junction bases: 8. Germline V gene sequence: CDR1 SGDLS, CDR2 YYNGEE. CDR3 length equals 14 residues. The CDR3 DNA sequence: TGTGCCAGCAGCGGGGGGACTACAGGACATGAGCAGTTCTTC. This sequence encodes CASSGGTTGHEQFF.

This clone is a singleton in its sample. The chain links TRBV12-5 to TRBJ1-6, with 7 bases matching TRBD1. Germline CDR1 is LGHNT and CDR2 is FRNRAP. The CDR3 consists of 15 residues. V was pared by 3 bases and J by 10 bases, with 9 bases of the junction left unmatched. CDR3 loop: CASGFAGTEDSPLHF. CDR3 nucleotides: TGTGCTAGTGGTTTCGCCGGGACAGAGGACTCACCCCTCCACTTT.

The chain joins TRBV5-1 to TRBJ2-7; weak D call: TRBD1 (5 bases). CDR1 is SGHRS, CDR2 YFSETQ, per germline. The CDR3 is made up of 15 amino acids. V was shortened by 2 bases and J by 0 bases, with 12 bases between the two germline ends. CDR3 sequence: CASSLGATSSYEQYF. The CDR3 region has the DNA TGCGCCAGCAGCTTAGGGGCCACAAGCTCCTACGAGCAGTACTTC.

CDR3 nucleotide sequence: TGTGCCATCGGGTCGCGACAGGGGAACACTGAAGCTTTCTTT. It encodes CAIGSRQGNTEAFF. The chain couples TRBV10-3 to TRBJ1-1, with 7 bases fitting TRBD1. The CDR3 sequence is 14 residues long. CDR1 is ENHRY, CDR2 SYGVKD, per germline. V trimming: 8 bases; J trimming: 1 base; junction bases outside the gene matches: 7.

This clone was observed a single time. CDR3 protein: CASSLDLSGYWYNEQFF. The DNA of the CDR3 is TGTGCCAGCAGCTTAGACCTAAGCGGGTACTGGTACAATGAGCAGTTCTTC. This chain uses TRBV11-2 with TRBJ2-1, with a tentative D call TRBD2 (6 bases). This CDR3 region has 17 residues. V was shortened by 0 bases and J by 4 bases, with 16 bases between the two germline ends. Germline CDR1 is SGHAT and CDR2 is FQNNGV. Complete variable domain (other parts from reference TRBV11-2 and TRBJ2-1): EAGVAQSPRYKIIEKRQSVAFWCNPISGHATLYWYQQILGQGPKLLIQFQNNGVVDDSQLPKDRFSAERLKGVDSTLKIQPAKLEDSAVYLCASSLDLSGYWYNEQFFGPGTRLTVL.

The gene calls are TRBV18 and TRBJ2-5, with D hard to call. The CDR3 loop spans 13 amino acids. Trimming pared 6 bases from V and 4 bases from J, leaving 12 bases between. Per germline, CDR1 KGHSH and CDR2 LQKENI. CDR3 sequence: CASSLPGRETQYF. For the CDR3, the DNA is TGTGCCAGCTCCCTGCCTGGCAGAGAGACCCAGTACTTC.

The V gene is TRBV13, the J gene TRBJ1-2, with 7 positions matching TRBD1. The J segment lost 8 bases and the V segment lost 0 bases, leaving 21 bases of the junction unmatched. CDR1 and CDR2 from the germline V gene are PRHDT and FYEKMQ (reference sequence). There are 19 residues in the CDR3. CDR3 region: CASSLGLGGPRTPLSGYTF. The DNA for the CDR3 is TGTGCCAGCAGCTTAGGCCTAGGGGGCCCCAGGACACCGCTTTCCGGCTACACCTTC.

The chain links TRBV11-1 to TRBJ1-2; 8 nucleotides agree with TRBD1. Germline V gene lookup returns CDR1 SGHAT and CDR2 FQDESV (reference sequence). Unmatched junction bases numbered 7, after V lost 2 bases and J lost 8 bases. There are 14 residues in the CDR3. DNA of the CDR3: TGTGCCAGCAGCTTAAACCCACAGGGGGACGGCTACACCTTC. It codes for CASSLNPQGDGYTF.

The V gene is TRBV7-9, the J gene TRBJ2-3; tentatively, D is TRBD2 (6 bases). V shed 5 bases and J shed 6 bases, with 21 bases lying between them. CDR1 SEHNR and CDR2 FQNEAQ come from the germline V gene (reference sequence). This CDR3 is built from 16 residues. The CDR3 loop is CASSRLASPAYDTQYF. CDR3 nucleotide sequence: TGTGCCAGCAGCAGGCTAGCGTCCCCAGCTTACGATACGCAGTATTTT. The entire variable domain, with the rest obtained from reference TRBV7-9 and TRBJ2-3, is as follows: DTGVSQNPRHKITKRGQNVTFRCDPISEHNRLYWYRQTLGQGPEFLTYFQNEAQLEKSRLLSDRFSAERPKGSFSTLEIQRTEQGDSAMYLCASSRLASPAYDTQYFGPGTRLTVL.

The chain is built from TRBV29-1 and TRBJ1-1; 8 bases map to TRBD1. V was clipped by 6 bases and J by 1 base; unmatched bases: 7. CDR1 and CDR2 (germline): SQVTM, ANQGSEA. The CDR3 contains 14 residues. The CDR3 reads CSVAVRGPNTEAFF. The CDR3 bases are TGCAGCGTGGCCGTCAGGGGGCCGAACACTGAAGCTTTCTTT.

Notes on this clone: This sample also contains other DNA sequences that code for the same CDR3. This chain joins TRBV12-3 or TRBV12-4 and TRBJ1-2; 7 positions agree with TRBD1. V dropped 3 bases and J dropped 8; count of bases not matched to a gene: 3. The CDR3 is 12 residues long. CDR3 sequence reads: CASSFSGGGYTF. CDR3 coding DNA: TGTGCCAGCAGTTTCTCAGGGGGGGGCTACACCTTC.

V is TRBV4-3 and J is TRBJ1-2, with 7 bases that match TRBD1. V gave up 0 bases and J gave up 7 bases; unmatched junction bases: 17. The CDR3 extends over 18 amino acids. CDR1 is LGHNA and CDR2 is YSLEER in the germline V gene. The CDR3 DNA reads as TGCGCCAGCAGCCAAGATAGGAAGGGAAGGGGGCAGGGACCTGGCTACACCTTC. Translated: CASSQDRKGRGQGPGYTF.

This clone appeared a few times. The V and J genes are TRBV9 and TRBJ2-1, with D possibly being TRBD1 (6 bases). The germline V gene has CDR1 SGDLS and CDR2 YYNGEE. The CDR3 runs to 14 residues. V was clipped by 0 bases and J by 10 bases, with 14 bases between them. In DNA form, the CDR3 reads TGTGCCAGCAGCGTAGCCAGGGGCGACGAGGAGCAGTTCTTC. As protein: CASSVARGDEEQFF.

The chain combines TRBV19 with TRBJ1-2; a weak D match, TRBD1 (5 bases). The CDR3 totals 16 residues. Germline loops: CDR1 LNHDA, CDR2 SQIVND (reference sequence). Deletions cut 1 base from V and 4 bases from J, with 16 bases between. Written as DNA, the CDR3 is TGTGCCAGTAGTATAGTCGACGGGGGAAGGGGCTATGGCTACACCTTC. As protein: CASSIVDGGRGYGYTF.

This chain connects TRBV11-2 to TRBJ2-2; 12 nucleotides agree with TRBD2. CDR3 length: 18 residues. V trimming: 2 bases; J trimming: 7 bases; junction bases outside the gene matches: 11. The germline V gene encodes CDR1 SGHAT and CDR2 FQNNGV. The CDR3 reads CASSLPLASGGANGELFF. The DNA for the CDR3 is TGTGCCAGCAGCTTACCTCTAGCTAGCGGGGGGGCTAACGGGGAGCTGTTTTTT.

This clone was detected only once. The chain has TRBV27 and TRBJ2-3, with TRBD2 as a possible D gene (5 bases). The CDR3 length is 14 residues. V lost 9 bases and J lost 1, with 14 bases in between. Germline V gives CDR1 MNHEY, CDR2 SMNVEV (reference sequence). DNA for the CDR3: TGTGCCAGTTGGAGCGGCTATGGCACAGATACGCAGTATTTT. The encoded protein is CASWSGYGTDTQYF.